This TCR beta chain was recorded in a study of shared clonotypes between healthy human individuals. The junction had 13 bases not matched to a gene; V was cut back by 3 bases and J by 6 bases. The CDR3 consists of 15 residues. From germline, CDR1 is GTSNPN and CDR2 SVGIG (reference sequence). It was CD45RO-negative cells, positively selected for CCR7, that made up naive CD8 cells, with terminally differentiated effector memory CD45RA+ cells excluded. Only in-frame clones appear in the TCRdb table, and some are missing; sequencing was by immunoSEQ multiplex PCR. The sample holds a few hundred thousand clones, nearly 97% seen once. This clone was found once.

The source is a woman in her 30s in good health. Sequenced sample: naive CD8+ T cells sorted from blood. The V gene is TRBV30, the J gene TRBJ1-2; TRBD1 matches 7 bases. This CDR3 reads CAWSHATGSSDGYTF. Written as DNA, the CDR3 is TGTGCCTGGAGCCACGCGACAGGGAGCAGCGATGGCTACACCTTC.